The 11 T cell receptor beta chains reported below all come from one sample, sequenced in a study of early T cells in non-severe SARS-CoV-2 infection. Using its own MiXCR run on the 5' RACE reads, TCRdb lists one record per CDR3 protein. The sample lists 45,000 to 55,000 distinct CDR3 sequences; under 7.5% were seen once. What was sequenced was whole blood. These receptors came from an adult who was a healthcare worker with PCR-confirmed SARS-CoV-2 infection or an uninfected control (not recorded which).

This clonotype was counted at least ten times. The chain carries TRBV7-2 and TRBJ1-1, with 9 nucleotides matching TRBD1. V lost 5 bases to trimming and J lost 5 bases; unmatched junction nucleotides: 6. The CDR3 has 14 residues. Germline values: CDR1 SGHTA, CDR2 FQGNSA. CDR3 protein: CASSRDRGTTEAFF. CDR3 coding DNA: TGTGCCAGCAGCCGAGACAGGGGGACGACTGAAGCTTTCTTT.

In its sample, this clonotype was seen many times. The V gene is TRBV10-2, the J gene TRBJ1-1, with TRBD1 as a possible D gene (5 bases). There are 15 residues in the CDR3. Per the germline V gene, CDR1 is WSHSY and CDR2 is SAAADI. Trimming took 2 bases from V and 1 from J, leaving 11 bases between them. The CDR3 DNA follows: TGCGCCAGCAGTGAGCGCGGCCAGGGGAACACTGAAGCTTTCTTT. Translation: CASSERGQGNTEAFF.

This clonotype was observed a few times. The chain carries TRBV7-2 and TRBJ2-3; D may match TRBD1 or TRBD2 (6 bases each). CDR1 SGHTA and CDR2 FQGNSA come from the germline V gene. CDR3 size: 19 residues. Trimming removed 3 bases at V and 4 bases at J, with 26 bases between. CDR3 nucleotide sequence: TGTGCCAGCAGCTTCTCCCGAGGTTTGGGGGGCGGTCTCGCAGATACGCAGTATTTT. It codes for CASSFSRGLGGGLADTQYF.

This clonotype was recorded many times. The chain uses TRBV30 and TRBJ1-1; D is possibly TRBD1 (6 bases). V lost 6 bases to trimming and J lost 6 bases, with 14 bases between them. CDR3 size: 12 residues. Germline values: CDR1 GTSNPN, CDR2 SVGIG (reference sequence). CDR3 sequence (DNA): TGTGCCTGTAAAGGGGGAGCGGCTGAAGCTTTCTTT. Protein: CACKGGAAEAFF.

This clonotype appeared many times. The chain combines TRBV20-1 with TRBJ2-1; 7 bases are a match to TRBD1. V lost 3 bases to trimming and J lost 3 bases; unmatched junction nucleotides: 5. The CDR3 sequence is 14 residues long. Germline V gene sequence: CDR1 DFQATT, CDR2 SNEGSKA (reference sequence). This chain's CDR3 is CSARIQGIYNEQFF. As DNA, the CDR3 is TGCAGTGCTAGGATACAGGGGATCTACAATGAGCAGTTCTTC.

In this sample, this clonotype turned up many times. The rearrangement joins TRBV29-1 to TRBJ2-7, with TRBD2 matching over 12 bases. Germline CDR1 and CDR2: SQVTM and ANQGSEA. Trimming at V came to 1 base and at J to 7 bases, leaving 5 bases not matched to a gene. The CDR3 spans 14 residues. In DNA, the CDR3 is TGCAGCGTTGAAGCACTAGCGGGGGGAAAGGAGCAGTACTTC. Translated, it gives CSVEALAGGKEQYF.

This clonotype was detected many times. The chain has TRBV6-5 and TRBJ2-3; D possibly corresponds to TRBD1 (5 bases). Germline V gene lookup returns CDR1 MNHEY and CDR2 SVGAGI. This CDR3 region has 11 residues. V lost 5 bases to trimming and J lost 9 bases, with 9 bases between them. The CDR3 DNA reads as TGTGCCAGCAGTCAGGGTAGAACGCAGTATTTT. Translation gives CASSQGRTQYF.

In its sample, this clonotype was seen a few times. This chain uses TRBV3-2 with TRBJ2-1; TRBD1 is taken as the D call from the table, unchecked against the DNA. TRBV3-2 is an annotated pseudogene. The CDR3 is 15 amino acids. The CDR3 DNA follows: TGTGCCAGCAGCCAAGATGGGGGGGGCCTCAATGAGCAGTTCTTC. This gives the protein CASSQDGGGLNEQFF.

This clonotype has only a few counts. The CDR3 protein is CSAGPTYGYTF. The CDR3 nucleotides read TGCAGCGCTGGACCTACCTATGGCTACACCTTC. The chain carries TRBV29-1 and TRBJ1-2; the D is unclear. V dropped 7 bases and J dropped 4 bases, with 10 bases sitting between them. In germline, CDR1 is SQVTM, CDR2 ANQGSEA. The CDR3 runs to 11 residues.

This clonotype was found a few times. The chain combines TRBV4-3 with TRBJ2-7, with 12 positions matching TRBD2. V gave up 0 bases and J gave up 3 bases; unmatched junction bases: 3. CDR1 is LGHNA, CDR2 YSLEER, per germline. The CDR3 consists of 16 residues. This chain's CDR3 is CASSQDATSGGYEQYF. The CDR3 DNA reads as TGCGCCAGCAGCCAAGATGCGACTAGCGGGGGCTACGAGCAGTACTTC.

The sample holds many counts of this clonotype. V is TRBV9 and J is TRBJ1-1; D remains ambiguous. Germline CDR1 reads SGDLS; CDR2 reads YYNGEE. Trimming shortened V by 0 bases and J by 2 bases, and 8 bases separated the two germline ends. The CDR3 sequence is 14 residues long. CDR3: CASSVAEFNTEAFF. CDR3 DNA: TGTGCCAGCAGCGTAGCTGAATTCAACACTGAAGCTTTCTTT. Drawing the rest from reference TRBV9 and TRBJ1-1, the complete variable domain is DSGVTQTPKHLITATGQRVTLRCSPRSGDLSVYWYQQSLDQGLQFLIQYYNGEERAKGNILERFSAQQFPDLHSELNLSSLELGDSALYFCASSVAEFNTEAFFGQGTRLTVV.